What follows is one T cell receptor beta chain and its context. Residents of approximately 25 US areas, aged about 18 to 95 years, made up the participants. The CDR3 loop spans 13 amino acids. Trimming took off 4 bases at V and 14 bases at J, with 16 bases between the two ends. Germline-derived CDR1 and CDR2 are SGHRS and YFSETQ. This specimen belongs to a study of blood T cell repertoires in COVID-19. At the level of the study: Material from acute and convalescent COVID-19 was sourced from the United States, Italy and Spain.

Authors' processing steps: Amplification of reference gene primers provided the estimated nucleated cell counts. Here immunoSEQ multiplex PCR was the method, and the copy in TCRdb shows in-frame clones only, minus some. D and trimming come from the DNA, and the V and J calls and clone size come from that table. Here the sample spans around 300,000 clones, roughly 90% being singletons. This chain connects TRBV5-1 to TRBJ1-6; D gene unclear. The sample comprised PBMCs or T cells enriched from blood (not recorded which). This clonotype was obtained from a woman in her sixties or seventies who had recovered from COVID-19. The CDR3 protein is CASSSPDLGALHF. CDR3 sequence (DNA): TGCGCCAGCAGCAGCCCCGACCTGGGAGCCCTCCACTTT.